The next 10 T cell receptor beta chains were all read from a single sample in a study of T cell responses to AZD1222 COVID-19 vaccine (dated by TCRdb to about 2021). Library method: the immunoSEQ multiplex PCR assay. This is the immuneACCESS table as TCRdb keeps it, with only in-frame sequences that have V and J called. A part of the clones is gone; compared with another copy, unresolved V genes explain less than half, and the rest is unexplained. A total of approximately 110,000 clones appear in this sample, about 92% of them only once. Approximately 1.2% of the sample rests with the top ten. The sample's time point label, in plain terms: baseline before first vaccination. This material consisted of peripheral blood, taken on day 0 of AZD1222 vaccination. Receptors originate from an adult in good health.

The gene calls are TRBV7-8 and TRBJ2-1; 10 bases are a match to TRBD2. Germline V CDR1 and CDR2: SGHVS, FQNEAQ. V lost 4 bases, J lost 7 bases, and 7 bases stayed unmatched. The CDR3 is 15 residues long. CDR3 nucleotides: TGTGCCAGCAGCTCCCTAGCGGGAGTGGGTAATGAGCAGTTCTTC. It encodes CASSSLAGVGNEQFF.

The V gene is TRBV27, the J gene TRBJ2-5; either TRBD1 or TRBD2 may supply D (5 bases each). Germline CDR1 reads MNHEY; CDR2 reads SMNVEV (reference sequence). The CDR3 has 17 amino acids. Trimming took 1 base from V and 3 from J, leaving 18 bases between them. This CDR3 is CASSLLGDGERKETQYF. The CDR3 DNA follows: TGTGCCAGCAGTTTATTGGGGGACGGAGAGAGGAAAGAGACCCAGTACTTC.

The rearrangement uses TRBV13 and TRBJ1-1; D possibly corresponds to TRBD1 (5 bases). V lost 5 bases, J lost 3 bases, and 19 bases lay in between. Germline V gives CDR1 PRHDT, CDR2 FYEKMQ (reference sequence). The CDR3 has 16 residues. This chain's CDR3 is CASSPEGIDRYTEAFF. The DNA for the CDR3 is TGTGCCAGCAGCCCCGAGGGAATCGACAGATACACTGAAGCTTTCTTT.

The chain recombines TRBV9 with TRBJ2-5; TRBD2 agrees at 12 bases. J lost 2 bases, V lost 0 bases, and 5 bases had no gene match. CDR3 length equals 17 residues. Germline CDR1 is SGDLS and CDR2 is YYNGEE. CDR3 sequence (DNA): TGTGCCAGCAGCGTAGGGATTGGGACTAGCGGGCAAGAGACCCAGTACTTC. As protein: CASSVGIGTSGQETQYF.

J is TRBJ2-2 and V is TRBV5-1, with 8 bases fitting TRBD2. Trimming cost V 2 bases and J 0 bases; bases outside gene matches: 3. This CDR3 contains 16 residues. Germline V gene data show CDR1 as SGHRS and CDR2 as YFSETQ. CDR3 region: CASSFNGGANTGELFF. The CDR3 DNA is TGCGCCAGCAGCTTTAACGGGGGGGCGAACACCGGGGAGCTGTTTTTT. The full variable domain, with the rest looked up from reference TRBV5-1 and TRBJ2-2, is KAGVTQTPRYLIKTRGQQVTLSCSPISGHRSVSWYQQTPGQGLQFLFEYFSETQRNKGNFPGRFSGRQFSNSRSEMNVSTLELGDSALYLCASSFNGGANTGELFFGEGSRLTVL.

The chain employs TRBV29-1 and TRBJ2-5; D remains unclear. In germline, CDR1 is SQVTM, CDR2 ANQGSEA. This CDR3 comprises 12 residues. The V end was cut by 3 bases, the J end by 4 bases, with 9 bases between. In DNA, the CDR3 is TGCAGCGTTGATGGGGTAGGAGAGACCCAGTACTTC. Its protein is CSVDGVGETQYF.

The J gene is TRBJ2-2, the V gene TRBV18; 10 nucleotides align to TRBD2. V dropped 3 bases and J dropped 3; count of bases not matched to a gene: 7. Germline loops: CDR1 KGHSH, CDR2 LQKENI. This CDR3 is 17 amino acids long. As DNA, the CDR3 is TGTGCCAGCTCACCTAGAACTAGCGGGGTTTACACCGGGGAGCTGTTTTTT. It encodes CASSPRTSGVYTGELFF.

The CDR3 sequence is CASSLAGTGGYNEQFF. The CDR3 DNA follows: TGTGCCAGCAGCTTAGCCGGGACAGGGGGCTACAATGAGCAGTTCTTC. This chain links TRBV11-3 with TRBJ2-1, with TRBD1 matching over 11 bases. V lost 1 base and J lost 3; bases outside the gene matches: 2. Germline V gene lookup returns CDR1 SGHNT and CDR2 YENEEA. This CDR3 is 16 amino acids long.

The table lists this clone with a count of one. CDR3 region: CASSSGWRSTEAFF. Here the CDR3 DNA reads TGTGCCAGCTCATCGGGGTGGAGGAGCACTGAAGCTTTCTTT. The chain carries TRBV18 and TRBJ1-1; D is uncertain. V was clipped by 5 bases and J by 4 bases, with 14 bases between them. The CDR3 runs to 14 residues. Germline V gene sequence: CDR1 KGHSH, CDR2 LQKENI.

V gene TRBV29-1 combines with J gene TRBJ1-1; 7 bases match TRBD1. The CDR3 runs to 12 residues. CDR1 is SQVTM, CDR2 ANQGSEA, per germline. The J segment lost 8 bases and the V segment lost 4 bases, leaving 7 bases of the junction unmatched. The CDR3 DNA follows: TGCAGCGTTGGTGAGGGGGCGAAGGAAGCTTTCTTT. It is translated as CSVGEGAKEAFF.